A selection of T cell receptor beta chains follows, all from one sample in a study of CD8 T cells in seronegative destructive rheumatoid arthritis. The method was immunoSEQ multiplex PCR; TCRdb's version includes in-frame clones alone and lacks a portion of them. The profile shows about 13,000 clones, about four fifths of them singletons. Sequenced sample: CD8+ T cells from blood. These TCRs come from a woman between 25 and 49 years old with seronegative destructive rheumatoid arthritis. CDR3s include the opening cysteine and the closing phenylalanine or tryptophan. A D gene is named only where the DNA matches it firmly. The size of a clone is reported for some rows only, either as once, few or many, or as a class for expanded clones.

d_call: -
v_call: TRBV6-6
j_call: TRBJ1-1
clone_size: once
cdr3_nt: TGTGCCAGCAGACCCCGGCAGGGGTACACTGAAGCTTTCTTT
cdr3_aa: CASRPRQGYTEAFF

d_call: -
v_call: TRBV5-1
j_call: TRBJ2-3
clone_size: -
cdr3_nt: TGCGCCAGCAGCTTGGGCGGCGGGGTGGGCACAGATACGCAGTATTTT
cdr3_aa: CASSLGGGVGTDTQYF

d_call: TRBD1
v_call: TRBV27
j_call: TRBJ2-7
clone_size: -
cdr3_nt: TGTGCCAGCAGTCAACTCCCGGGACAGGAATTCTACGAGCAGTACTTC
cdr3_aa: CASSQLPGQEFYEQYF

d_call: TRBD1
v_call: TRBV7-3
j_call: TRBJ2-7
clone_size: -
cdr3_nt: TGTGCCAGCAGTTCCCTAAGTCAGGGGGTGTACGAGCAGTACTTC
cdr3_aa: CASSSLSQGVYEQYF

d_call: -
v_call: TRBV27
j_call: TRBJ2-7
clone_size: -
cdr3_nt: TGTGCCAGCAGTTTAGGACACATGAGCTCCTACGAGCAGTACTTC
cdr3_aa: CASSLGHMSSYEQYF

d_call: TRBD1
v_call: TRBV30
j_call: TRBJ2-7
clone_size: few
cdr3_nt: TGTGCCTGGAGTGGGGACAGGGCGTACGAGCAGTACTTC
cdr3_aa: CAWSGDRAYEQYF

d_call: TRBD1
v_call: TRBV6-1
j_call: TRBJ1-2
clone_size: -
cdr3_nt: TGTGCCAGCAGTGAAGCTGGGACAGGTAACTATGGCTACACCTTC
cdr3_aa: CASSEAGTGNYGYTF

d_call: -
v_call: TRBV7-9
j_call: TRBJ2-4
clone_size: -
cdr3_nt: TGTGCCAGCAGCCCGGTCCTTTCTGCGGACATTCAGTACTTC
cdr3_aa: CASSPVLSADIQYF

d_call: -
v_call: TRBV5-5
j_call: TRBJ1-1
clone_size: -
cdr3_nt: TGTGCCAGCAGCTTGGAAGGGGCGGCAGGCCCTTACACTGAAGCTTTCTTT
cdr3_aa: CASSLEGAAGPYTEAFF

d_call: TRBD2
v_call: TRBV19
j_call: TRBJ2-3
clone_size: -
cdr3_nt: TGTGCCAGTAAGGTAGCGGGGCTCACAGATACGCAGTATTTT
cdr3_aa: CASKVAGLTDTQYF

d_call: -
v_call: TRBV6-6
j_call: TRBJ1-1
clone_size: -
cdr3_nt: TGTGCCAGCAGTTACTCCGCGACTGAAGCTTTCTTT
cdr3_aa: CASSYSATEAFF

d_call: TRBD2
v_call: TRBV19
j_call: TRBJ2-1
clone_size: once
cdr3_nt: TGTGCCAGTAGTATCCTAGCGGGGGAACACAATGAGCAGTTCTTC
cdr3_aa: CASSILAGEHNEQFF

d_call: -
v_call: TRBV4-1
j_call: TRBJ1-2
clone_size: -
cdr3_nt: TGCGCCAGCAGCCAAGAGAGCGCGGGGGCGACCTATGGCTACACCTTC
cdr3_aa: CASSQESAGATYGYTF

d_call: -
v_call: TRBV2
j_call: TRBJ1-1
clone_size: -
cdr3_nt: TGTGCCAGCAGAGGACCTTTAGCGGGTATGAACACTGAAGCTTTCTTT
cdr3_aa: CASRGPLAGMNTEAFF

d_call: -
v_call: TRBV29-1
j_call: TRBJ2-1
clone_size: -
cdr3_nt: TGCAGCGGTATACTACTAGGGAGGCAGTTCTTC
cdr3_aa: CSGILLGRQFF

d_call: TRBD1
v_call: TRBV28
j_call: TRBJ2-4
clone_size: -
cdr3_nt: TGTGCCAGCAGTACCCTAGGACAGGCCGAAAACATTCAGTACTTC
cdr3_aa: CASSTLGQAENIQYF

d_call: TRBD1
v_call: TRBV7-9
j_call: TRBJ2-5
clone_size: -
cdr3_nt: TGTGCCAGCAGCTTACTTTCGGGACAGGGGAGTTGGGGGATAGAGCCTCAGTACTTC
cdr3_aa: CASSLLSGQGSWGIEPQYF

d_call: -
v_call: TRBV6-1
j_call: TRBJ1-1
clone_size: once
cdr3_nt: TGTGCCAGCAATATAGACAATCCAAACACTGAAGCTTTCTTT
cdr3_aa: CASNIDNPNTEAFF

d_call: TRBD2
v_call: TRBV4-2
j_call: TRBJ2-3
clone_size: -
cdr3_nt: TGTGCCAGCAGCCAAGATCCGACGGGGGGGGGCGATACGCAGTATTTT
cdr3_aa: CASSQDPTGGGDTQYF

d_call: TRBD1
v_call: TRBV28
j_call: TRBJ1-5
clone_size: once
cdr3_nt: TGTGCCAGCATTGCCGAGGGGGCTGGTAATCAGCCCCAGCATTTT
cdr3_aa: CASIAEGAGNQPQHF

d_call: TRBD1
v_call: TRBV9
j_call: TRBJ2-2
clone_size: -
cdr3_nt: TGTGCCAGCAGCGACCCCCGGGACAGGGGGAACACCGGGGAGCTGTTTTTT
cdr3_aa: CASSDPRDRGNTGELFF

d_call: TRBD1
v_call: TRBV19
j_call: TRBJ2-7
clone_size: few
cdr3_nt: TGTGCCAGTAGTATAGACTTCGCGACCGGGACAGGGGTCGAGCAGTACTTC
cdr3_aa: CASSIDFATGTGVEQYF

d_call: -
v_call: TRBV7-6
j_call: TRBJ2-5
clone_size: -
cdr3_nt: TGTGCCAGCAGCTTAGAGGTTAGCCCGCGCGAGACCCAGTACTTC
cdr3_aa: CASSLEVSPRETQYF

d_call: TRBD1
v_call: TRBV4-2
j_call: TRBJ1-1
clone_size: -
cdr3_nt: TGTGCCAGCACCGACAGGGTAGGCACTGAAGCTTTCTTT
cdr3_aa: CASTDRVGTEAFF

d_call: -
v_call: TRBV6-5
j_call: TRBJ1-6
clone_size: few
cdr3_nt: TGTGCCACCAGCGAGGGATATAATTCACCCCTCCACTTT
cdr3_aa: CATSEGYNSPLHF

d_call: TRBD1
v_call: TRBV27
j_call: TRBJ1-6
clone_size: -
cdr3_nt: TGTGCCAGCAGCTATGGGACAGCTTATTCACCCCTCCACTTT
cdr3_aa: CASSYGTAYSPLHF

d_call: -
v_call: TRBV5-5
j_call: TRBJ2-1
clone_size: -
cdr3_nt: TGTGCCAGCAGCTTGTTCGGGCGGGACAATGAGCAGTTCTTC
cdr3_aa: CASSLFGRDNEQFF

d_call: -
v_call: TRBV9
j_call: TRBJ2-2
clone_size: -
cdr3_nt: TGTGCCAGCAGCCCTCACACCGGGGAGCTGTTTTTT
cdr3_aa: CASSPHTGELFF

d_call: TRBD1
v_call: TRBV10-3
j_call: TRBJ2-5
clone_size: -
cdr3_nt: TGTGCCATCAGTGAGTCCCGGACAGGGCAAGAGACCCAGTACTTC
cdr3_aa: CAISESRTGQETQYF

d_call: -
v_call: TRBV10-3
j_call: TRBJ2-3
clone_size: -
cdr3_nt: TGTGCCATAAAGGGGAGCCAGGGGGGAGATACGCAGTATTTT
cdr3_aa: CAIKGSQGGDTQYF

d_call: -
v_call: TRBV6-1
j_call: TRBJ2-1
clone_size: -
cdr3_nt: TGTGCCAGCAGTGATTGGGGCCTGGAGGAGCAGTTCTTC
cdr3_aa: CASSDWGLEEQFF

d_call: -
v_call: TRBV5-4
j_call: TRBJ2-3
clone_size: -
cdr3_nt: TGTGCCAGCAGCAGTGGGCAGGTTACGCAGTGTTTT
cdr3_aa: CASSSGQVTQCF

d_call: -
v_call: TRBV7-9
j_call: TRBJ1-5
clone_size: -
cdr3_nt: TGTGCCAGCAGCAGGGGAGGGCAGGGGAGCAATCAGCCCCAGCATTTT
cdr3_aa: CASSRGGQGSNQPQHF

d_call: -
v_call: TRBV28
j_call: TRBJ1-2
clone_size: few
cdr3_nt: TGTGCCAGCAGGGGAGTGGGGTACTATGGCTACACCTTC
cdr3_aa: CASRGVGYYGYTF

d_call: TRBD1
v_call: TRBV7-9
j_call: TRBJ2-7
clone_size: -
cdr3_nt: TGTGCCAGCAGCCCGGACAGGCGCTACGAGCAGTACTTC
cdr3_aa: CASSPDRRYEQYF

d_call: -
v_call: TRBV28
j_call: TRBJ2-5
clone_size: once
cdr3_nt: TGTGCCAGCATGGAGCTGACGGGACAAGAGACCCAGTACTTC
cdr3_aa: CASMELTGQETQYF

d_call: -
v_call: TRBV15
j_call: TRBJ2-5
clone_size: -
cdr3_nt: TGTGCCACCAGCCTAGACCTCCAAGAGACCCAGTACTTC
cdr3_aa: CATSLDLQETQYF

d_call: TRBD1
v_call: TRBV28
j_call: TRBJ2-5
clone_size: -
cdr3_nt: TGTGCCAGCAGTTTGGAGGACAGGTGGGAGACCCAGTACTTC
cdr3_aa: CASSLEDRWETQYF

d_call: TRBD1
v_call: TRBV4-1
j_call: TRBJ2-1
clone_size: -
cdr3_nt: TGCGCCAGCAGCCTCCTGACAGGGGATGAGCAGTTCTTC
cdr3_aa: CASSLLTGDEQFF

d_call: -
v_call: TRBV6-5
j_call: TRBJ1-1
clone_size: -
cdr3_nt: TGTGCCAGCAGTTCTCCGGGAGATAAAGAAGCTTTCTTT
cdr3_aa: CASSSPGDKEAFF

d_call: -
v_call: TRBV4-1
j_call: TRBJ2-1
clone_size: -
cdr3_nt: TGCGCCAGCAGCCAAGAAGGGAAAGGGGGACGAGATGAGCAGTTCTTC
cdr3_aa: CASSQEGKGGRDEQFF

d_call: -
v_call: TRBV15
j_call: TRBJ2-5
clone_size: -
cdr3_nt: TGTGCCACCCGGTCGACAGGTCAAGAGACCCAGTACTTC
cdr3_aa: CATRSTGQETQYF

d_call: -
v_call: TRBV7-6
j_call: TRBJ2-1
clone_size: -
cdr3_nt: TGTGCCAGCAGCTTAGCGTTCGCCGGTCCTGTCACCGGACTGGGTGAGCAGTTCTTC
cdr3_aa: CASSLAFAGPVTGLGEQFF

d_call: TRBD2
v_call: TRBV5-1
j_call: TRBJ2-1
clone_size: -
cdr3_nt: TGCGCCAGCAGCTCGGATTCTAGCGGGGGGTCCTTTGGGCAGTTCTTC
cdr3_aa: CASSSDSSGGSFGQFF

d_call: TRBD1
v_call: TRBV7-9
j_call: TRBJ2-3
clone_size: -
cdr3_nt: TGTGCCAGCAGCGGGGGACAGGGAGAGTTCACAGATACGCAGTATTTT
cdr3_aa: CASSGGQGEFTDTQYF

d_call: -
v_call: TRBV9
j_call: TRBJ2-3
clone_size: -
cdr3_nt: TGTGCCAGCAGCGTAGGTAACAGATGGCCAGATACGCAGTATTTT
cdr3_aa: CASSVGNRWPDTQYF

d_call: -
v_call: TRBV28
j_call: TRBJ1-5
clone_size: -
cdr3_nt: TGTGCCAGCAGTGAAGAGGGCAATCAGCCCCAGCATTTT
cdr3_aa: CASSEEGNQPQHF